This T cell receptor beta chain was obtained from a study of T cell changes during pregnancy in multiple sclerosis. Worth noting for this clone: Distinct nucleotide sequences in the sample also encode this CDR3.

CDR1 and CDR2 from the germline V gene are SGHDT and YYEEEE. CDR3 length: 13 residues. J lost 1 base, V lost 6 bases, and 2 bases had no gene match. Repertoires were generated with immunoSEQ multiplex PCR, while TCRdb's copy carries only in-frame clones and drops some. The sample includes some 50,000 clones, roughly 94% of them seen just once. Material: CD4+ T cells from peripheral blood mononuclear cells, obtained in the second trimester of pregnancy. This TCR was recovered from a female donor with multiple sclerosis, enrolled in a pregnancy study. The chain joins TRBV5-6 to TRBJ1-1; 8 nucleotides agree with TRBD1. The CDR3 coding sequence is TGTGCCAGCAACAGGGGGAGGAACACTGAAGCTTTCTTT. Amino acid sequence: CASNRGRNTEAFF. The full variable domain, rest sourced from reference TRBV5-6 and TRBJ1-1, is DAGVTQSPTHLIKTRGQQVTLRCSPKSGHDTVSWYQQALGQGPQFIFQYYEEEERQRGNFPDRFSGHQFPNYSSELNVNALLLGDSALYLCASNRGRNTEAFFGQGTRLTVV.